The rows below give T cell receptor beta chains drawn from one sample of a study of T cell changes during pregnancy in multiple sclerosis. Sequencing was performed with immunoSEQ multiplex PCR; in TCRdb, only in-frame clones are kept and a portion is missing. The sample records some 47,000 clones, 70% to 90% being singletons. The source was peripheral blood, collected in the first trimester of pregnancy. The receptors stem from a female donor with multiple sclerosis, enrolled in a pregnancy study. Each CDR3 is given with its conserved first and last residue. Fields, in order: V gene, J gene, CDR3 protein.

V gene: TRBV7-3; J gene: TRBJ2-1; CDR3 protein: CASSLLSINEQFF
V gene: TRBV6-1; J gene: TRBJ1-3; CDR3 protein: CASSEATGGRNTIYF
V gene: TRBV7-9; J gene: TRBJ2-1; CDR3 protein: CASRLYRGASYNEQFF
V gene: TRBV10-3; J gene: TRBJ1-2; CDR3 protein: CAIRDGVVRDFLYGYTF
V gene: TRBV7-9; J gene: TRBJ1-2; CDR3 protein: CASSLRDYGYTF
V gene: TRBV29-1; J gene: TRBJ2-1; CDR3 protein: CSVEDQGKQFF
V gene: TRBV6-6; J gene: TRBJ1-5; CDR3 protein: CASMDSQYSNQPQHF
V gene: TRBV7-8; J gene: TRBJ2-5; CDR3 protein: CASSRGETQYF
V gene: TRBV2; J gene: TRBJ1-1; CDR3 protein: CASSPGLENTEAFF
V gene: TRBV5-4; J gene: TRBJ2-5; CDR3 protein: CASSLRGQGQETQYF
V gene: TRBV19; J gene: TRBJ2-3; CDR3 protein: CASRHTSGGYTDTQYF
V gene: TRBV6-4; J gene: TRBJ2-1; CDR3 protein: CASSDSWSSYNEQFF
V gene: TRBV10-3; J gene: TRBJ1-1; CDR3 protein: CAIRELLSNTEAFF
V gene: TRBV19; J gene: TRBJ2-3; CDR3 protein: CASSILAGGRDTQYF
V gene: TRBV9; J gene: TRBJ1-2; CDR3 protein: CASSDDVEGKYGYTF
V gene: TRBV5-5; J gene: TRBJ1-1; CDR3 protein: CASSPIWGQGSDEAFF
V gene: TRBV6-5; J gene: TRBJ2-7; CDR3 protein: CASSQLQGYDEQYF
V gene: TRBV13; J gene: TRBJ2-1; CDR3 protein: CASSFPLAGPGDEQFF
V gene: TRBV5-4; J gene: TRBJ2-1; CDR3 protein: CASSLGGFFYNEQFF
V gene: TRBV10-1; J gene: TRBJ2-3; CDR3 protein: CASCAGGDTDTQYF
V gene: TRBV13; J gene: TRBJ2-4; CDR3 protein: CASSLQGAKNIQYF
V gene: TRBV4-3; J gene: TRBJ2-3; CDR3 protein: CASSQGPRQSGTDTQYF
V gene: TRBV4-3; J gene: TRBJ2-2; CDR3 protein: CASSQGPITGELFF
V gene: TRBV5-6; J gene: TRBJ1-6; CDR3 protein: CASSLRERDSPLHF
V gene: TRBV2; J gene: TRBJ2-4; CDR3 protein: CASGGQGGFGNIQYF
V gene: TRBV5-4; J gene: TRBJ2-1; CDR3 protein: CASSPGGAGSYNEQFF
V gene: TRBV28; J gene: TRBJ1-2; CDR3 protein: CASSRSAANYGYTF
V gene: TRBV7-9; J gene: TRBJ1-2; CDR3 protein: CASSSYYGYTF
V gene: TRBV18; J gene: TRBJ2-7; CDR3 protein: CASSPATAGASYEQYF
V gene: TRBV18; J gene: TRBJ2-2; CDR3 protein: CASYTQRVTGELFF
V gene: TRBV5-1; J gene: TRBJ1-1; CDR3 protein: CASSLESGGTEAFF
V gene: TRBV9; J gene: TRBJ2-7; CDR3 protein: CASSVTGGPYEQYF
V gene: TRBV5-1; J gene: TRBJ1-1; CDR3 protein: CASSFGKNHEAFF
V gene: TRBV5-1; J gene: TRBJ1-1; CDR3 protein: CASSVNHGGTEAFF
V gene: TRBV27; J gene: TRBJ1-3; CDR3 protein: CASSLRTPGSGNTIYF
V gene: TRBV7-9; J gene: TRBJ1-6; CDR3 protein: CASSIRGDSPLHF
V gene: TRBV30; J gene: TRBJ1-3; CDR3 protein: CAWSVQAWTTIYF
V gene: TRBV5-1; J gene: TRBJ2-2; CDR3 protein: CASSLQDSNTGELFF
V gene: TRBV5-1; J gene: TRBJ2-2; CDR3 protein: CASSLDSFSGELFF
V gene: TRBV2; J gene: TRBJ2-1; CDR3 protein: CASTGTRRYNEQFF
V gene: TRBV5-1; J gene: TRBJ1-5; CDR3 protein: CASSLHRGQPQHF